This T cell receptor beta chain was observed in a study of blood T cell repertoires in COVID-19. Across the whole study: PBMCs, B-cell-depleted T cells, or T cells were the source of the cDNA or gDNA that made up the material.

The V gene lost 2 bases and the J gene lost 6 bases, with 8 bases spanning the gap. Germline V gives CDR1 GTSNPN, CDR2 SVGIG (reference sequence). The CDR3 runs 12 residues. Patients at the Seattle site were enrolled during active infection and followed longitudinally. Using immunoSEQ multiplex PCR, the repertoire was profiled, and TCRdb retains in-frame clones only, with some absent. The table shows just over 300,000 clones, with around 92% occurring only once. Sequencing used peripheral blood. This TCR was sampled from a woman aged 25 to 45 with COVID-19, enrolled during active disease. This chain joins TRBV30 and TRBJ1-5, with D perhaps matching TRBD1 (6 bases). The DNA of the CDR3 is TGTGCCTGGAGTAGGGGGGGTCAGCCCCAGCATTTT. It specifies CAWSRGGQPQHF.